The 28 T cell receptor beta chains in this list originate from one sample, sequenced in a study of CXCR3-negative and CXCR3-positive naive CD8 T cells. The study, taken as a whole, reports: Naive cells positive for CXCR3 carried more hydrophobic TRB CDR3s than CXCR3-negative ones.

These receptors' antigens are unknown. Carrying UMI labels, the TRB cDNA libraries were prepared through 5' RACE. TCRdb reprocessed the 5' RACE reads and reports one entry per CDR3 protein, with no DNA. The sample table sets out about 130,000 distinct CDR3 sequences. Sequenced input: naive CXCR3+ CD8+ T cells from blood. Indicated subset: CD45RO-CCR7+CD27+CD95- naive CD8+ T cells expressing CXCR3 (TNR3+). The source of these receptors is a human donor in good health. Some clones in this sample may be carry-over from other donors' samples.

CDR3 sequence reads: CSARDSGSSTDTQYF. V usage is TRBV20-1 and J usage is TRBJ2-3; TCRdb's D gene call, TRBD2, goes unchecked for lack of DNA. The germline V gene has CDR1 DFQATT and CDR2 SNEGSKA (reference sequence). This CDR3 comprises 15 residues.

This CDR3 reads CSARTSPGEQYF. J is TRBJ2-7 and V is TRBV20-1. From germline, CDR1 is DFQATT and CDR2 SNEGSKA (reference sequence). CDR3 size: 12 residues.

The chain links TRBV7-9 to TRBJ2-7; with no DNA, the TCRdb D assignment of TRBD1 cannot be verified. This CDR3 is built from 15 residues. Germline values: CDR1 SEHNR, CDR2 FQNEAQ (reference sequence). CDR3 residues: CASSAGTGATYEQYF.

The V gene is TRBV7-9, the J gene TRBJ2-7; TCRdb lists TRBD2, though no DNA is available to test this call. The CDR3 extends over 13 amino acids. CDR1 is SEHNR, CDR2 FQNEAQ, per germline (reference sequence). The CDR3 region is CASSPAGSYEQYF.

The chain links TRBV28 to TRBJ1-1. The CDR3 extends over 11 amino acids. Per germline, CDR1 MDHEN and CDR2 SYDVKM. CDR3 loop: CASSFGLEAFF.

This chain joins TRBV20-1 and TRBJ2-2; TCRdb's D gene call, TRBD2, goes unchecked for lack of DNA. Germline assignment: CDR1 DFQATT and CDR2 SNEGSKA (reference sequence). There are 16 residues in the CDR3. Here the CDR3 reads CSARSVLAGETGELFF.

V is TRBV20-1 and J is TRBJ2-7. Germline loops: CDR1 DFQATT, CDR2 SNEGSKA (reference sequence). This CDR3 is built from 12 residues. The CDR3 is CSAPVGPSEQYF.

CDR3 in amino acids: CASSQTSGRARNEQFF. The chain employs TRBV4-3 and TRBJ2-1; the TCRdb D gene call, TRBD2, has no DNA to confirm it. Germline-derived CDR1 and CDR2 are LGHNA and YSLEER. The CDR3 is made up of 16 amino acids.

V is TRBV19 and J is TRBJ2-1. Germline CDR1 LNHDA, CDR2 SQIVND (reference sequence). The CDR3 runs 14 residues. CDR3: CASNDGDLYNEQFF. Complete variable domain (other parts from reference TRBV19 and TRBJ2-1): DGGITQSPKYLFRKEGQNVTLSCEQNLNHDAMYWYRQDPGQGLRLIYYSQIVNDFQKGDIAEGYSVSREKKESFPLTVTSAQKNPTAFYLCASNDGDLYNEQFFGPGTRLTVL.

The rearrangement joins TRBV5-1 to TRBJ2-7; TCRdb returns TRBD1, unconfirmable since there is no DNA. The germline CDR1 and CDR2 sequences are SGHRS and YFSETQ. This CDR3 has 13 residues. CDR3 loop: CASSLGQNYEQYF.

The chain uses TRBV7-2 and TRBJ2-4; TCRdb picks TRBD1, but there is no DNA to check that call. The V gene's germline CDR1 is SGHTA and CDR2 FQGNSA. The CDR3 contains 14 residues. The CDR3: CASSLGGGKNIQYF. The whole variable domain, filled in from reference TRBV7-2 and TRBJ2-4, reads GAGVSQSPSNKVTEKGKDVELRCDPISGHTALYWYRQSLGQGLEFLIYFQGNSAPDKSGLPSDRFSAERTGGSVSTLTIQRTQQEDSAVYLCASSLGGGKNIQYFGAGTRLSVL.

The chain has TRBV28 and TRBJ1-1. CDR1 and CDR2 (germline): MDHEN, SYDVKM. CDR3 length: 13 residues. This chain's CDR3 is CASSSMYYTEAFF.

The V call is TRBV20-1, the J call TRBJ2-1; TCRdb names TRBD1, which stays unverified in the absence of DNA. Germline V lookup: CDR1 DFQATT, CDR2 SNEGSKA (reference sequence). The CDR3 is made up of 14 amino acids. CDR3 in amino acids: CSAREEGGLSEQFF.

The V call is TRBV20-1, the J call TRBJ2-4; TCRdb's D call, TRBD2, is unchecked because there is no DNA. Germline CDR1 reads DFQATT; CDR2 reads SNEGSKA (reference sequence). The CDR3 runs to 18 residues. CDR3 sequence: CSANPKREVIRGENIQYF.

CDR3 sequence: CASSFSPGQGAREQFF. This sequence joins TRBV5-1 and TRBJ2-1; checking the TCRdb D call of TRBD1 is not possible without DNA. CDR1 is SGHRS and CDR2 is YFSETQ in the germline V gene. This CDR3 is built from 16 residues.

This chain joins TRBV20-1 and TRBJ2-1; there is no DNA to check the TCRdb D call of TRBD2. The CDR3 length is 16 residues. The germline V gene encodes CDR1 DFQATT and CDR2 SNEGSKA (reference sequence). The CDR3 sequence: CSARTHGTSGSNEQFF.

The chain is built from TRBV29-1 and TRBJ1-1. Germline-derived CDR1 and CDR2 are SQVTM and ANQGSEA. The CDR3 is made up of 11 amino acids. CDR3 region: CSVDSSTEAFF.

The chain recombines TRBV5-1 with TRBJ2-2; TCRdb proposes TRBD2, but this gene call is untestable without DNA. The length of the CDR3 is 18 residues. From germline, CDR1 is SGHRS and CDR2 YFSETQ. CDR3 residues: CASSDPGLAGVNTGELFF.

The chain carries TRBV19 and TRBJ2-1; lacking DNA, the TRBD2 call made by TCRdb goes unchecked. Per germline, CDR1 LNHDA and CDR2 SQIVND (reference sequence). The CDR3 contains 17 residues. The CDR3: CASSITSGTYSYNEQFF.

The chain combines TRBV28 with TRBJ1-2; as DNA is missing, the TRBD1 call by TCRdb cannot be tested. CDR3 length: 14 amino acids. Germline-derived CDR1 and CDR2 are MDHEN and SYDVKM. Here the CDR3 reads CASRRDRDRYGYTF.

The chain recombines TRBV9 with TRBJ1-1. The CDR3 contains 15 residues. Germline V gives CDR1 SGDLS, CDR2 YYNGEE. The CDR3 spells CASSHLSAVNTEAFF.

This rearrangement joins TRBV28 to TRBJ2-7; TCRdb calls TRBD2, which cannot be checked without DNA. CDR3 size: 16 residues. Germline CDR1 and CDR2: MDHEN and SYDVKM. CDR3 residues: CASSFVVGEVSFEQYF.

The chain recombines TRBV12-3 or TRBV12-4 with TRBJ2-1; there is no DNA to check the TCRdb D call of TRBD2. The CDR3 consists of 16 residues. The CDR3 here is CASSFWTSGASNEQFF.

The V gene is TRBV4-3, the J gene TRBJ2-7; the D gene TCRdb calls, TRBD1, cannot be checked with no DNA. The CDR3 covers 16 residues. The germline CDR1 and CDR2 sequences are LGHNA and YSLEER. The CDR3 sequence: CASSQDEGDRGIEQYF.

This chain joins TRBV7-6 and TRBJ2-1. This CDR3 is 14 amino acids long. The germline V gene has CDR1 SGHVS and CDR2 FNYEAQ. The CDR3 sequence is CASSLYPASNEQFF.

The chain combines TRBV29-1 with TRBJ2-7. Germline-derived CDR1 and CDR2 are SQVTM and ANQGSEA. This CDR3 has 11 amino acids. This chain's CDR3 is CSVDSNYEPYF.

The rearrangement uses TRBV7-9 and TRBJ1-1. Germline V lookup: CDR1 SEHNR, CDR2 FQNEAQ (reference sequence). The CDR3 has 14 amino acids. CDR3 amino acids: CASIGQILNTEAFF. Supplemented by reference TRBV7-9 and TRBJ1-1, the full variable domain reads DTGVSQNPRHKITKRGQNVTFRCDPISEHNRLYWYRQTLGQGPEFLTYFQNEAQLEKSRLLSDRFSAERPKGSFSTLEIQRTEQGDSAMYLCASIGQILNTEAFFGQGTRLTVV.

This chain joins TRBV9 and TRBJ2-7. The germline V gene encodes CDR1 SGDLS and CDR2 YYNGEE. The length of the CDR3 is 14 residues. CDR3 sequence: CASSVADVSYEQYF. The full variable domain, with the rest looked up from reference TRBV9 and TRBJ2-7, is DSGVTQTPKHLITATGQRVTLRCSPRSGDLSVYWYQQSLDQGLQFLIQYYNGEERAKGNILERFSAQQFPDLHSELNLSSLELGDSALYFCASSVADVSYEQYFGPGTRLTVT.